These T cell receptor beta chains were read from a single sample in a study of beta chain features in type 1 diabetes. Data came from immunoSEQ multiplex PCR; TCRdb stores just in-frame clones and leaves some out. Here the sample spans 350,000 to 400,000 clones, around 12% being singletons. What was sequenced was naive CD4+ T cells from blood. The source of these receptors is a woman younger than 30 with type 1 diabetes. Each CDR3 is given with its conserved first and last residue. A D gene is named only where the DNA matches it firmly. A clone size is listed for some rows: how often the clone was seen (once, few, many), or a class if it is expanded.

few	.	TRBJ1-2	TRBV9	TGTGCCAGCAGCTTCTCCGGGATCCCTAACAGCGACGGCTACACCTTC	CASSFSGIPNSDGYTF
.	.	TRBJ2-2	TRBV6-4	TGTGCCAGCAAAGAGGACAGAACCACCGGGGAGCTGTTTTTT	CASKEDRTTGELFF
.	TRBD1	TRBJ2-5	TRBV6-6	TGTGCCAGCAGGCCCCGGGACAGGGCAACCCAAGAGACCCAGTACTTC	CASRPRDRATQETQYF
.	TRBD2	TRBJ2-5	TRBV5-6	TGTGCCAGCAGCCGGATAGCGGGGGAGCTTTCGACCCAGTACTTC	CASSRIAGELSTQYF
few	TRBD1	TRBJ1-6	TRBV7-2	TGTGCCAGCAGCCACGGACAGGGCCATTCACCCCTCCACTTT	CASSHGQGHSPLHF
few	.	TRBJ2-3	TRBV25-1	TGTGCCAGCAGTGAAGGGAGGTCTTCTACCACAGATACGCAGTATTTT	CASSEGRSSTTDTQYF
few	.	TRBJ2-5	TRBV21-1	TGTGCCAGCAGCAAATTGCAGAATCGCCAAGAGACCCAGTACTTC	CASSKLQNRQETQYF
few	.	TRBJ2-7	TRBV28	TGTGCCAGCCTGGGCCTGTCGGAGGCCTACGAGCAGTACTTC	CASLGLSEAYEQYF
.	TRBD2	TRBJ2-7	TRBV5-1	TGCGCCAGCAGCTCCATCCCGGGACTAGGCCTCGAGCAGTACTTC	CASSSIPGLGLEQYF
few	TRBD2	TRBJ2-3	TRBV2	TGTGCCAGCAGTGCCCGGACTAGCGGGAACTCAGATACGCAGTATTTT	CASSARTSGNSDTQYF
few	.	TRBJ1-1	TRBV7-9	TGTGCCAGCAGCCTCAAAGGAGGGAACACTGAAGCTTTCTTT	CASSLKGGNTEAFF
few	.	TRBJ1-2	TRBV7-9	TGTGCCAGCAGCTCAATCCCCTTACAGGGAGCTAACTATGGCTACACCTTC	CASSSIPLQGANYGYTF
.	TRBD2	TRBJ2-1	TRBV10-3	TGTGCCATCAGTTCTAGCGGGGGGGCATTTGAGCAGTTCTTC	CAISSSGGAFEQFF
.	TRBD1	TRBJ1-2	TRBV9	TGTGCCAGCAGCGGGACAGGGTTTGGCTATGGCTACACCTTC	CASSGTGFGYGYTF
.	.	TRBJ1-2	TRBV28	TGTGCCAGCAGTCAGGGAGGACCTGGCTATGGCTACACCTTC	CASSQGGPGYGYTF
few	.	TRBJ1-2	TRBV7-8	TGTGCCAGCAGCTTAGTTCCGGTCCTGGATGGCTACACCTTC	CASSLVPVLDGYTF
.	TRBD2	TRBJ2-1	TRBV28	TGTGCCAGCAGACCATCTCTACTAGCGGGAGGGGGTAATGAGCAGTTCTTC	CASRPSLLAGGGNEQFF
.	TRBD2	TRBJ2-1	TRBV28	TGTGCCAGCAGTTATCTAGCGGGACCTCAGTCTGGGGCACAGTTCTTC	CASSYLAGPQSGAQFF
few	.	TRBJ1-5	TRBV6-5	TGTGCCACTTCCCTTTACGAGAATCAGCCCCAGCATTTT	CATSLYENQPQHF
few	TRBD1	TRBJ1-1	TRBV5-4	TGTGCCAGCAGCTCGACGGACAGGGCGAACACTGAAGCTTTCTTT	CASSSTDRANTEAFF
few	TRBD2	TRBJ2-7	TRBV28	TGTGCCAGCAGTTTAGGAGGAGCGGGAGGGGCCTACGAGCAGTACTTC	CASSLGGAGGAYEQYF